This is a list of T cell receptor beta chains from one sample in a study of blood T cell repertoires in COVID-19. Measured with immunoSEQ multiplex PCR; TCRdb has only the in-frame clones, and not every one. The sample lists under 200,000 clones; about 86% were seen once. The sequenced material came from peripheral blood. Receptor source: a human donor with acute or convalescent COVID-19. The donor label of this sample is uncertain. Both conserved end residues are part of each CDR3. A D gene is named only where the DNA matches it firmly. A row's size may be missing; if present it is once, few, many or a size class.

D,size,J,V,CDR3,DNA
TRBD1,.,TRBJ1-2,TRBV12-3/TRBV12-4,CASSRTGESGYTF,TGTGCCAGCAGCAGGACAGGGGAAAGCGGCTACACCTTC
.,.,TRBJ1-1,TRBV7-3,CASSPSGGALITEAFF,TGTGCCAGCAGCCCGTCCGGGGGGGCTCTCATCACTGAAGCTTTCTTT
TRBD1,.,TRBJ2-7,TRBV9,CASSVGGQGAYEQYF,TGTGCCAGCAGCGTAGGGGGACAGGGGGCCTACGAGCAGTACTTC
TRBD2,.,TRBJ2-3,TRBV3-1/TRBV3-2,CASNPTSGSLDTQYF,TGTGCCAGCAACCCGACTAGCGGGAGTTTAGATACGCAGTATTTT
.,.,TRBJ2-7,TRBV5-1,CASSLVGSSSQYEQYF,TGCGCCAGCAGCTTGGTGGGCTCCTCTTCTCAATACGAGCAGTACTTC
.,few,TRBJ1-2,TRBV6-5,CASRQGDRYYGYTF,TGTGCCAGCAGACAGGGAGACCGCTACTATGGCTACACCTTC
TRBD2,.,TRBJ2-7,TRBV6-5,CASTTSGRYEQYF,TGTGCCAGCACGACTAGCGGGAGATACGAGCAGTACTTC
TRBD1,few,TRBJ2-2,TRBV5-4,CASSHRGPNTGELFF,TGTGCCAGCAGCCACAGGGGCCCGAACACCGGGGAGCTGTTTTTT
.,once,TRBJ1-5,TRBV5-8,CASSPRDQPQHF,TGTGCCAGCAGCCCGAGGGATCAGCCCCAGCATTTT
TRBD1,once,TRBJ1-1,TRBV9,CASSVGPGTGLNTEAFF,TGTGCCAGCAGCGTAGGTCCCGGGACAGGGTTGAACACTGAAGCTTTCTTT
TRBD2,.,TRBJ2-7,TRBV4-1,CASSQVDLGLAGGNEQYF,TGCGCCAGCAGCCAAGTAGACCTTGGCCTAGCGGGGGGAAACGAGCAGTACTTC
TRBD1,.,TRBJ1-2,TRBV6-5,CASSSGTVYYGYTF,TGTGCCAGCAGTTCAGGGACAGTGTACTATGGCTACACCTTC
.,.,TRBJ1-1,TRBV7-8,CASSPGLLAFF,TGTGCCAGCAGCCCGGGTCTCTTGGCTTTCTTT
.,.,TRBJ1-4,TRBV5-6,CASSLSRGWEKLFF,TGTGCCAGCAGCTTGTCAAGGGGTTGGGAAAAACTGTTTTTT
.,.,TRBJ2-5,TRBV11-2,CASSPTGRGYQETQYF,TGTGCCAGCAGCCCAACGGGTCGGGGGTACCAAGAGACCCAGTACTTC
TRBD1,.,TRBJ1-1,TRBV3-1/TRBV3-2,CASSQGTGGTNTEAFF,TGTGCCAGCAGCCAAGGGACAGGGGGGACAAACACTGAAGCTTTCTTT
.,.,TRBJ2-7,TRBV2,CASKQQAASYEQYF,TGTGCCAGCAAACAACAGGCCGCATCCTACGAGCAGTACTTC
.,.,TRBJ1-6,TRBV23-1,CASRNRDSPLHF,TGCGCCAGCAGGAACAGGGACTCACCCCTCCACTTT
.,.,TRBJ1-5,TRBV28,CATKGGGDGQPQHF,TGTGCCACCAAGGGTGGGGGGGACGGTCAGCCCCAGCATTTT
TRBD2,.,TRBJ2-1,TRBV11-3,CASSLGGRGLARDEQFF,TGTGCCAGCAGCTTAGGGGGTCGGGGACTAGCTCGTGATGAGCAGTTCTTC
.,.,TRBJ2-1,TRBV7-8,CASSRETAALNEQFF,TGTGCCAGCAGCCGAGAGACTGCGGCCCTCAATGAGCAGTTCTTC
TRBD1,.,TRBJ1-4,TRBV9,CASSVGLTGGEKLFF,TGTGCCAGCAGCGTAGGACTCACAGGGGGTGAAAAACTGTTTTTT
.,.,TRBJ2-7,TRBV11-2,CASSRFLTGVYYEQYF,TGTGCCAGCAGCCGCTTCTTGACGGGGGTTTACTACGAGCAGTACTTC
.,.,TRBJ1-2,TRBV30,CAWSKRTKAGYTF,TGTGCCTGGAGTAAGAGGACAAAAGCGGGCTACACCTTC
.,.,TRBJ2-1,TRBV5-6,CASSLAISSYNEQFF,TGTGCCAGCAGCTTGGCCATCAGCTCCTACAATGAGCAGTTCTTC
.,once,TRBJ1-4,TRBV19,CASSMGPAPWAGGVEKLFF,TGTGCCAGTAGTATGGGTCCCGCGCCATGGGCGGGTGGAGTCGAAAAACTGTTTTTT
.,.,TRBJ2-7,TRBV6-7,CASRTVQSSYEQYF,TGTGCCAGCAGAACAGTACAGAGCTCCTACGAGCAGTACTTC
.,.,TRBJ2-7,TRBV6-1,CASSEEMGLFEQYF,TGTGCCAGCAGTGAAGAAATGGGGCTTTTCGAGCAGTACTTC
TRBD1,few,TRBJ1-6,TRBV7-8,CASSVTGGAPLHF,TGTGCCAGCAGCGTTACAGGGGGCGCACCCCTCCACTTT
.,.,TRBJ2-3,TRBV10-1,CASSLGGGTPDTQYF,TGCGCCAGCAGTTTGGGCGGGGGCACCCCAGATACGCAGTATTTT
.,.,TRBJ2-1,TRBV7-6,CASSLSDIMSSYNEQFF,TGTGCCAGCAGCTTAAGCGATATCATGAGCTCCTACAATGAGCAGTTCTTC
.,once,TRBJ2-7,TRBV3-1/TRBV3-2,CASSPLKGRGPSYEQYF,TGTGCCAGCAGCCCCTTAAAGGGGCGGGGTCCCTCCTACGAGCAGTACTTC
.,.,TRBJ1-1,TRBV19,CASRAGTKSAEAFF,TGTGCCAGTAGAGCCGGGACAAAAAGTGCTGAAGCTTTCTTT
.,.,TRBJ1-6,TRBV30,CAWSVLPVPINSPLHF,TGTGCCTGGAGTGTTCTGCCGGTCCCCATTAATTCACCCCTCCACTTT
.,.,TRBJ1-4,TRBV6-2/TRBV6-3,CASSPRGSELFF,TGTGCCAGCAGCCCACGAGGATCGGAACTGTTTTTT
.,once,TRBJ1-5,TRBV6-6,CASSRGAGGATNQPQHF,TGTGCCAGCAGTCGGGGGGCGGGGGGCGCAACGAATCAGCCCCAGCATTTT
TRBD2,.,TRBJ2-5,TRBV15,CATSRGLAGETQYF,TGTGCCACCAGCAGGGGACTAGCGGGGGAGACCCAGTACTTC
.,.,TRBJ2-7,TRBV6-2/TRBV6-3,CASSYWSGEIFHEQYF,TGTGCCAGCAGTTACTGGTCAGGGGAGATTTTCCACGAGCAGTACTTC
TRBD2,.,TRBJ2-2,TRBV7-9,CASSPSGIGELFF,TGTGCCAGCAGCCCGAGCGGGATCGGGGAGCTGTTTTTT
.,.,TRBJ2-7,TRBV5-1,CASGPLADYEQYF,TGCGCCAGCGGGCCCCTAGCTGACTACGAGCAGTACTTC
TRBD1,.,TRBJ1-4,TRBV10-3,CAIGDRGSHEKLFF,TGTGCCATCGGGGACAGGGGGTCTCATGAAAAACTGTTTTTT
.,.,TRBJ2-6,TRBV19,CASSIGGTAIYGANVLTF,TGTGCCAGTAGTATCGGCGGGACAGCCATCTATGGGGCCAACGTCCTGACTTTC
TRBD1,.,TRBJ1-5,TRBV4-2,CASSQDRGNQPQHF,TGTGCCAGCAGCCAGGACAGGGGTAATCAGCCCCAGCATTTT
.,.,TRBJ1-1,TRBV9,CASSAPGGRGEAFF,TGTGCCAGCAGCGCCCCGGGGGGACGCGGTGAAGCTTTCTTT
TRBD2,.,TRBJ2-7,TRBV3-1/TRBV3-2,CASSQVLAGPYEQYF,TGTGCCAGCAGCCAGGTGCTAGCGGGTCCTTACGAGCAGTACTTC
.,.,TRBJ2-5,TRBV28,CASSLSETQYF,TGTGCCAGCAGTTTATCTGAGACCCAGTACTTC
.,.,TRBJ1-1,TRBV11-2,CASSFNPQSEDFEAFF,TGTGCCAGCAGCTTTAATCCCCAATCAGAGGACTTTGAAGCTTTCTTT
TRBD1,.,TRBJ1-2,TRBV5-1,CASSLAVDRGAYGYTF,TGCGCCAGCAGCTTGGCCGTCGACAGGGGGGCTTATGGCTACACCTTC
TRBD2,.,TRBJ2-3,TRBV7-3,CASSPGTSGGNTDTQYF,TGTGCCAGCAGCCCCGGGACTAGCGGGGGGAACACAGATACGCAGTATTTT
.,.,TRBJ2-7,TRBV28,CASSLRGYIHEQYF,TGTGCCAGCAGTTTACGGGGTTACATCCACGAGCAGTACTTC
TRBD2,.,TRBJ2-1,TRBV27,CASSLSGASGSHKNEQFF,TGTGCCAGCAGTTTGTCCGGGGCTAGCGGGAGCCATAAGAATGAGCAGTTCTTC
.,.,TRBJ2-2,TRBV27,CASSLLSRTGELFF,TGTGCCAGCAGTTTGTTGAGTAGAACTGGGGAGCTGTTTTTT
.,.,TRBJ2-7,TRBV19,CASSPGTPYEQYF,TGTGCCAGTAGTCCCGGGACACCCTACGAGCAGTACTTC
TRBD1,.,TRBJ2-7,TRBV28,CASSGGQAASTEQYF,TGTGCCAGCAGTGGGGGACAGGCCGCGAGTACCGAGCAGTACTTC